This T cell receptor (beta chain) was sequenced for a study of blood T cell repertoires in COVID-19 (dated by TCRdb to 2018 to 2020). As for the study more broadly: Collaborator samples came from the United States, Italy and Spain and covered acute and convalescent phases of COVID-19. The material from the prospective study consisted of cDNA or gDNA derived from T cells, B-cell-depleted T cells, or PBMCs. The dataset comprised deeply sampled blood TCRbeta repertoires from subjects exposed to, actively infected with, or recovered from COVID-19. The repertoires were released in a freely available public database intended as a resource for research on the immune response to SARS-CoV-2. The samples were drawn from the first 160 participants of the ongoing ImmuneRACE study and from 950 to 1,500 subjects provided by 6 global collaborators. A de-identified subject ID, COVID-19 status, age in years and sex were almost always included in the sample metadata. HLA class I and class II types, where available, came from metadata supplied by the sample provider rather than from assay-based typing. What the work shows at the level of the full study, not this receptor alone: Clinical and demographic metadata were provided uncurated, with the amount varying by source and participant.

About this clone: This clone's antigen is unknown. Nothing much larger sits one base from this clone, and base qualities are not available.

V is pared back by 5 bases and J by 2 bases, with 9 bases lying between the germline termini. The CDR3 starts with the cysteine, ends with the phenylalanine, and has 13 residues. Only the CDR3 DNA is retained, 39 bases long and in frame from the first base. The germline V gene yields SNHLY for CDR1 and FYNNEI for CDR2. Collaborating institutions collected whole blood in K2EDTA tubes following their own protocols. For TCRbeta analysis, collaborator samples were shipped as frozen whole blood, as isolated PBMCs, or as DNA extracted from either sample type. The immunoSEQ Assay, a bias-controlled multiplex PCR, was used to amplify TCRbeta CDR3 regions from genomic DNA. Per the source publication's procedure: Within the assay, amplification of reference gene primers was used to estimate how many nucleated cells each sample contained. Sequence reads were collapsed and filtered to measure the absolute abundance of every unique TCRbeta CDR3 rearrangement. For each sample, productive Simpson clonality was calculated as the square root of Simpson's diversity index over productive rearrangements. TCRdb mirrors the immuneACCESS table, restricted to in-frame sequences. Some clones are absent from its copies; in checked studies, under half trace to an unresolved V gene, and the reason for the others is unknown. V and J calls and clone size are given by that table; D and trimming were obtained from the DNA. The sample yields about 220,000 clones; roughly 82% were counted once. The top ten hold about 9.7% of the sample.

The TCR originated in a man aged 50 to 59 with active or convalescent COVID-19. Material: peripheral blood. The rearranged segments are TRBV2 and TRBJ2-5; possibly the D gene is TRBD1, per 5 matching bases. The CDR3 in this case is CASSTDSQETQYF. The nucleotide sequence reads TGTGCCAGCAGTACCGACAGTCAAGAGACCCAGTACTTC.